What follows is one T cell receptor beta chain and its context. The data stem from a study of blood T cell repertoires in COVID-19. Study overall: Sources were T cells, B-cell-depleted T cells, or PBMCs; the material itself was cDNA or gDNA.

Germline trimming cut 4 bases from V and 7 bases from J; bases unmatched to any gene: 10. CDR1 is SEHNR and CDR2 is FQNEAQ in the germline V gene (reference sequence). CDR3 length: 15 amino acids. Seattle enrolled patients during active infection and tracked them longitudinally. As handled by the study authors: Using reference gene primer amplification, nucleated cell counts were estimated. Only in-frame clones appear in the TCRdb table, and some are missing; sequencing was by immunoSEQ multiplex PCR. The V and J calls and clone size are taken from that table; D and trimming were inferred from the DNA. Of about 70,000 clones in the sample, roughly 80% are singletons; the top ten hold 6.5% to 7.5%.

The sequence derives from a young man with COVID-19, enrolled during active disease. The sequencing sample was made of peripheral blood. This chain uses TRBV7-9 with TRBJ1-2; 9 nucleotides line up with TRBD1. The DNA of the CDR3 is TGTGCCAGCAGCTCGTCGGGACAGGGATCCTCTGGCTACACCTTC. It encodes CASSSSGQGSSGYTF.